What follows are 15 T cell receptor beta chains derived from one specimen sequenced in a study of CD8 T cells in ankylosing spondylitis. Study-wide results and limits: A TCR beta motif of 8 or 9 highly homologous variants appeared characteristic of ankylosing spondylitis blood.

No antigen has been identified for these receptors. TCRdb reprocessed the 5' RACE reads with MiXCR, giving one entry per CDR3 protein. This sample yields 500,000 or so distinct CDR3 sequences, of which roughly 5.3% are seen a single time; approximately 4% belongs to the top ten. Sequenced sample: blood, either unsorted or a sorted T cell fraction (not recorded which). Every receptor here comes from a male donor with ankylosing spondylitis.

This clonotype was detected many times. J is TRBJ1-3 and V is TRBV20-1, with D hard to call. This CDR3 has 14 residues. CDR1 and CDR2 from the germline V gene are DFQATT and SNEGSKA (reference sequence). Trimming stripped 6 bases from V and 3 bases from J, with 15 bases between. The CDR3 bases are TGCAGTGCGGCTAGAGCCGGGTTTGGAAACACCATATATTTT. It codes for CSAARAGFGNTIYF.

Ten or more counts support this clonotype. The V gene is TRBV7-2, the J gene TRBJ2-5, with TRBD2 matching over 8 bases. The CDR3 spans 17 residues. Germline CDR1 is SGHTA and CDR2 is FQGNSA. Trimming cost V 2 bases and J 4 bases; bases outside gene matches: 12. CDR3 amino acids: CASSLRELREVGETQYF. The CDR3 region has the DNA TGTGCCAGCAGCTTAAGAGAGCTGCGGGAGGTAGGAGAGACCCAGTACTTC.

V gene TRBV18 combines with J gene TRBJ1-2; maybe TRBD1 (6 bases). The CDR3 totals 16 residues. V was shortened by 2 bases and J by 3 bases, with 16 bases between the two germline ends. Germline CDR1 is KGHSH and CDR2 is LQKENI. CDR3 in amino acids: CASSPMIRGADYGYTF. The CDR3 bases are TGTGCCAGCTCACCAATGATCCGGGGGGCCGACTATGGCTACACCTTC.

This chain connects TRBV5-1 to TRBJ2-5; D gene unclear. The CDR3 sequence is 14 residues long. V dropped 6 bases and J dropped 5 bases, with 17 bases sitting between them. The germline V gene has CDR1 SGHRS and CDR2 YFSETQ. CDR3 DNA sequence: TGCGCCAGCATCGAAGAAACCTTGGGGGAGACCCAGTACTTC. Protein sequence: CASIEETLGETQYF. The full variable domain, completed using reference TRBV5-1 and TRBJ2-5, is KAGVTQTPRYLIKTRGQQVTLSCSPISGHRSVSWYQQTPGQGLQFLFEYFSETQRNKGNFPGRFSGRQFSNSRSEMNVSTLELGDSALYLCASIEETLGETQYFGPGTRLLVL.

Ten or more counts support this clonotype. The rearrangement uses TRBV28 and TRBJ2-7, with 8 bases matching TRBD2. The germline V gene has CDR1 MDHEN and CDR2 SYDVKM. The V segment lost 5 bases and the J segment 12 bases; nucleotides outside the gene matches: 9. The CDR3 covers 12 residues. The CDR3 is CASSGVGGAVYF. CDR3 DNA: TGTGCCAGCAGTGGGGTCGGGGGGGCGGTGTACTTC.

This clonotype showed up many times. The chain is built from TRBV6-5 and TRBJ2-5; D gene unclear. The V end was cut by 0 bases, the J end by 2 bases, with 10 bases between. The CDR3 has 15 amino acids. Germline CDR1 MNHEY, CDR2 SVGAGI. The CDR3 nucleotides read TGTGCCAGCAGTTACTCGATGTGGCGGCAAGAGACCCAGTACTTC. This codes for CASSYSMWRQETQYF.

This clonotype was seen ten or more times. The chain joins TRBV12-3 or TRBV12-4 to TRBJ2-2; D is unclear. The CDR3 length is 15 residues. Deletions cut 3 bases from V and 0 bases from J, with 8 bases between. The CDR3: CASSFRSTNTGELFF. The CDR3, as DNA: TGTGCCAGCAGTTTCCGCAGCACGAACACCGGGGAGCTGTTTTTT.

On this clonotype: One base away lies a much larger clone, so this may be a sequencing read error. The rearrangement joins TRBV12-3 or TRBV12-4 to TRBJ2-5, with 7 bases fitting TRBD2. CDR3 length equals 13 residues. CDR3 sequence reads: CASSSRAGETRYF. CDR3 nucleotides: TGTGCCAGCAGTTCCCGGGCGGGGGAGACCCGGTACTTC.

This clonotype was seen ten or more times. This sequence joins TRBV29-1 and TRBJ2-5; 7 nucleotides agree with TRBD2. From germline, CDR1 is SQVTM and CDR2 ANQGSEA. Losses at the gene ends were 3 bases for V and 5 bases for J; bases not matched to a gene: 12. This CDR3 region has 15 residues. CDR3 residues: CSVDERGLIHETQYF. Here the CDR3 DNA reads TGCAGCGTTGATGAGCGGGGCCTTATTCATGAGACCCAGTACTTC. The full variable domain, with the rest looked up from reference TRBV29-1 and TRBJ2-5, is SAVISQKPSRDICQRGTSLTIQCQVDSQVTMMFWYRQQPGQSLTLIATANQGSEATYESGFVIDKFPISRPNLTFSTLTVSNMSPEDSSIYLCSVDERGLIHETQYFGPGTRLLVL.

Many counts were recorded for this clonotype. The chain recombines TRBV9 with TRBJ2-3, with D uncertain. Germline CDR1 SGDLS, CDR2 YYNGEE. The CDR3 extends over 11 amino acids. V dropped 3 bases and J dropped 7 bases, with 6 bases sitting between them. CDR3 nucleotide sequence: TGTGCCAGCAGCGGATTATATACGCAGTATTTT. It codes for CASSGLYTQYF.

Ten or more counts support this clonotype. The rearrangement links TRBV6-2 or TRBV6-3 to TRBJ2-3; tentative D call: TRBD1 (5 bases). The CDR3 length is 15 residues. The germline gives CDR1 MNHEY, CDR2 SVGEGT. V shed 4 bases and J shed 1 base, with 12 bases lying between them. The CDR3 nucleotides are TGTGCCAGCAGTTCCTGGGGCCTCGGCACAGATACGCAGTATTTT. Translating gives CASSSWGLGTDTQYF.

This rearrangement joins TRBV6-2 or TRBV6-3 to TRBJ2-2; D might be TRBD2 (6 bases). Between the trimmed V and J ends, which lost 0 bases and 7 bases, there was a span of 12 bases. The length of the CDR3 is 15 residues. Germline assignment: CDR1 MNHEY and CDR2 SVGEGT. The CDR3 DNA follows: TGTGCCAGCAGTTACTCTGCAACGGGAGTCGGGGAGCTGTTTTTT. It yields the protein CASSYSATGVGELFF.

This clonotype was detected ten times or more. The chain has TRBV20-1 and TRBJ2-7, with 7 nucleotides matching TRBD1. The V segment lost 7 bases and the J segment 2 bases; nucleotides outside the gene matches: 8. Germline V gives CDR1 DFQATT, CDR2 SNEGSKA (reference sequence). The CDR3 runs to 13 residues. DNA of the CDR3: TGCAGTGGGGATCTGGGACAGACCTACGAGCAGTACTTC. Its translation: CSGDLGQTYEQYF.

This clonotype turned up a few times. The chain employs TRBV7-9 and TRBJ2-7; 12 positions agree with TRBD1. Germline V gene lookup returns CDR1 SEHNR and CDR2 FQNEAQ (reference sequence). The CDR3 is made up of 16 amino acids. V shed 2 bases and J 6 bases; nucleotides not matched to a gene: 8. CDR3 in DNA: TGTGCCAGCAGCTTATCGGTCGGGACAGGGGGCAGCGAGCAGTACTTC. Encoded protein: CASSLSVGTGGSEQYF.

This rearrangement joins TRBV28 to TRBJ1-5; tentatively, D is TRBD1 (6 bases). CDR3 length: 13 residues. The V gene's germline CDR1 is MDHEN and CDR2 SYDVKM. V lost 4 bases and J lost 6, with 10 bases in between. CDR3 DNA: TGTGCCAGCAGTTACCGCAGGGGTCAGCCCCAGCATTTT. Translated: CASSYRRGQPQHF.